This TCR beta chain derives from a study of control samples from healthy donors and cancer patients. Sequencing was performed with immunoSEQ multiplex PCR; in TCRdb, only in-frame clones are kept and a portion is missing. The sample carries some 160,000 clones, 75% to 90% recorded once. The germline gives CDR1 MNHEY, CDR2 SVGAGI. This CDR3 has 15 amino acids. V was cut by 4 bases and J by 1 base, with 13 bases left in between. Specimen: blood. The receptor was derived from a man aged 25-40 years in good health. This chain connects TRBV6-5 to TRBJ2-5, with D uncertain. The CDR3 here is CASSSYGTLQETQYF. In DNA form, the CDR3 reads TGTGCCAGCAGTTCCTACGGAACACTCCAAGAGACCCAGTACTTC.